This T cell receptor beta chain was found in a study of shared clonotypes between healthy human individuals. Original processing methods: Filtering differed because ImmunoSEQ produced junction-only sequences that carried no quality scores. The assay was immunoSEQ multiplex PCR, and TCRdb's table has in-frame clones only and misses some. The DNA gave D and trimming, while V, J and clone size come from that table. The repertoire holds fewer than 650,000 clones, with around 76% as singletons. The CDR3 totals 15 residues. Looked up from germline, CDR1 is SNHLY and CDR2 is FYNNEI. After removal of 3 bases from V and 2 bases from J, the junction contained 3 bases not matched to a gene.

This clonotype was obtained from a woman between 40 and 50 years old in good health. Some clones in this sample may be carry-over from other donors' samples. The genes are TRBV2 and TRBJ2-1, with TRBD2 identical over 8 bases. The specimen was PBMCs. The CDR3 here is CASSERGRTYNEQFF. The CDR3 region has the DNA TGTGCCAGCAGTGAGCGCGGGAGGACCTACAATGAGCAGTTCTTC. Full variable domain (remainder filled in from reference TRBV2 and TRBJ2-1): EPEVTQTPSHQVTQMGQEVILRCVPISNHLYFYWYRQILGQKVEFLVSFYNNEISEKSEIFDDQFSVERPDGSNFTLKIRSTKLEDSAMYFCASSERGRTYNEQFFGPGTRLTVL.